Listed below are T cell receptor beta chains from one sample, sequenced in a study of T cell repertoires in cytomegalovirus infection. These receptors' targets are unknown. TCRdb re-analysed the reads in MiXCR, keeping a single row per CDR3 protein. The data hold 200,000 or so distinct CDR3 sequences, with less than 50% observed a single time. Sample: CD8+ T cells from cultured PBMCs, taken from culture after CMV antigen stimulation. The receptors stem from a human donor in good health (CMV status not recorded). Some clones in this sample may be carry-over from other donors' samples. Each CDR3 is given with its conserved first and last residue. Fields, in order: V gene, D gene, J gene, clone size, CDR3 DNA, CDR3 protein. The D gene is left open where the match is weak. The size field is filled for only some rows; it gives once, few, many or a size class.

V gene: TRBV7-2
D gene: NA
J gene: TRBJ1-5
clone size: many
CDR3 DNA: TGTGCCAGCAGCCCAGGATACTACCCGGGCAATCAGCCCCAGCATTTT
CDR3 protein: CASSPGYYPGNQPQHF

V gene: TRBV7-2
D gene: NA
J gene: TRBJ2-3
clone size: NA
CDR3 DNA: TGTGCCAGCAGCTTAGTAATGGCCGGGGATACGCAGTATTTT
CDR3 protein: CASSLVMAGDTQYF

V gene: TRBV7-6
D gene: TRBD1
J gene: TRBJ1-2
clone size: few
CDR3 DNA: TGTGCCAGCAAACGACGGACAGGGGGCGGAAACTATGGCTACACCTTC
CDR3 protein: CASKRRTGGGNYGYTF

V gene: TRBV27
D gene: TRBD1
J gene: TRBJ2-3
clone size: NA
CDR3 DNA: TGTGCCAGCACCCCTTACGGACAGGGGGCAGATACGCAGTATTTT
CDR3 protein: CASTPYGQGADTQYF

V gene: TRBV5-3
D gene: NA
J gene: TRBJ2-1
clone size: NA
CDR3 DNA: TGTGCCAGCAACAGCGGGCTGAACTACAATGAGCAGTTCTTC
CDR3 protein: CASNSGLNYNEQFF

V gene: TRBV7-1
D gene: NA
J gene: TRBJ2-1
clone size: NA
CDR3 DNA: TGTGCCAGCAGCGGGCTAAACAATGAGCAGTTCTTC
CDR3 protein: CASSGLNNEQFF

V gene: TRBV12-3/TRBV12-4
D gene: NA
J gene: TRBJ1-2
clone size: NA
CDR3 DNA: TGTGCCAGCAGTTCCCAGGGTGGTAATGGCTACACCTTC
CDR3 protein: CASSSQGGNGYTF

V gene: TRBV7-8
D gene: NA
J gene: TRBJ2-5
clone size: NA
CDR3 DNA: TGTGCCAGCAGCTCGTACATGGTCGGATTAACAAGGGAGACCCAGTACTTC
CDR3 protein: CASSSYMVGLTRETQYF

V gene: TRBV7-2
D gene: NA
J gene: TRBJ2-3
clone size: NA
CDR3 DNA: TGTGCCAGCAGTACATACGTCGGGACGGTGGAGTTCACAGATACGCAGTATTTT
CDR3 protein: CASSTYVGTVEFTDTQYF

V gene: TRBV19
D gene: NA
J gene: TRBJ2-3
clone size: NA
CDR3 DNA: TGTGCCAGTAGTGAGACTTCCTACAGCTCAGTCACAGATACGCAGTATTTT
CDR3 protein: CASSETSYSSVTDTQYF

V gene: TRBV6-1
D gene: NA
J gene: TRBJ1-1
clone size: NA
CDR3 DNA: TGTGCCAGCAGTCTCAGGGCTTGGGAGACTGAAGCTTTCTTT
CDR3 protein: CASSLRAWETEAFF

V gene: TRBV4-1
D gene: NA
J gene: TRBJ2-1
clone size: few
CDR3 DNA: TGTGCCAGCAGCCAAGATCACAACTCCTACAATGAGCAGTTCTTC
CDR3 protein: CASSQDHNSYNEQFF

V gene: TRBV7-7
D gene: TRBD2
J gene: TRBJ2-7
clone size: many
CDR3 DNA: TGTGCTAGCAGCTTTGCGCGGGAGACCTACGAGCAGTACTTC
CDR3 protein: CASSFARETYEQYF

V gene: TRBV7-3
D gene: NA
J gene: TRBJ1-2
clone size: many
CDR3 DNA: TGTGCCAGCAGCTTAAGTCCTCGGCCGGCCATAGACGGGGCATCCAACTATGGCTACACCTTC
CDR3 protein: CASSLSPRPAIDGASNYGYTF

V gene: TRBV6-2/TRBV6-3
D gene: TRBD2
J gene: TRBJ2-1
clone size: few
CDR3 DNA: TGTGCCAGCAGTAGATCAAGGACTAGCTCCTACAATGAGCAGTTCTTC
CDR3 protein: CASSRSRTSSYNEQFF

V gene: TRBV7-6
D gene: NA
J gene: TRBJ2-1
clone size: many
CDR3 DNA: TGTGCCAGCAGCGGGAGCGTTAGGCGGAACAATGAGCAGTTCTTC
CDR3 protein: CASSGSVRRNNEQFF

V gene: TRBV27
D gene: NA
J gene: TRBJ2-7
clone size: few
CDR3 DNA: TGTGCCAGCAGTTTAATTGGGGATCTCCTCAACTTC
CDR3 protein: CASSLIGDLLNF

V gene: TRBV7-9
D gene: TRBD1
J gene: TRBJ1-2
clone size: NA
CDR3 DNA: TGTGCCAGCAGCTTCCAGGGGGATGGAGGTGGCTACACCTTC
CDR3 protein: CASSFQGDGGGYTF

V gene: TRBV7-2
D gene: TRBD2
J gene: TRBJ2-5
clone size: once
CDR3 DNA: TGTGCCAGCAGTCCTCCTAGCGGGGTTAGGACCCAGGGCTTC
CDR3 protein: CASSPPSGVRTQGF

V gene: TRBV7-3
D gene: NA
J gene: TRBJ2-3
clone size: few
CDR3 DNA: TGTGCCAGCAGCTTAAAGGGACTGTTCACAGATACGCAGTATTTT
CDR3 protein: CASSLKGLFTDTQYF

V gene: TRBV11-2
D gene: TRBD1
J gene: TRBJ2-3
clone size: NA
CDR3 DNA: TGTGCCAGCAGGTCAATTTCAGGGGGCGGCGCAGATACGCAGTATTTT
CDR3 protein: CASRSISGGGADTQYF

V gene: TRBV28
D gene: NA
J gene: TRBJ2-4
clone size: NA
CDR3 DNA: TGTGCCAGCAGTTCCCCCAGGATAGGGCAGTTAGACAAAAACATTCAGTACTTC
CDR3 protein: CASSSPRIGQLDKNIQYF

V gene: TRBV15
D gene: NA
J gene: TRBJ2-1
clone size: NA
CDR3 DNA: TGTGCCACCAGCGATTGGACGGGGCCCTACAATGAGCAGTTCTTC
CDR3 protein: CATSDWTGPYNEQFF

V gene: TRBV7-3
D gene: TRBD2
J gene: TRBJ2-1
clone size: few
CDR3 DNA: TGTGCCAGCAGCTTAAAGGGCGGGAGTCTCTACAATGAGCAGTTCTTC
CDR3 protein: CASSLKGGSLYNEQFF

V gene: TRBV5-1
D gene: TRBD1
J gene: TRBJ2-6
clone size: NA
CDR3 DNA: TGCGCCAGCAGCTTCCGGGACAGGGTCGTATCTGGGGCCAACGTCCTGACTTTC
CDR3 protein: CASSFRDRVVSGANVLTF

V gene: TRBV20-1
D gene: TRBD2
J gene: TRBJ2-1
clone size: few
CDR3 DNA: TGCAGTGCCCTGACTAGCGGGGGTTACAATGAGCAGTTCTTC
CDR3 protein: CSALTSGGYNEQFF

V gene: TRBV5-1
D gene: NA
J gene: TRBJ1-4
clone size: few
CDR3 DNA: TGCGCCAGCAGCCCCGGACAGATTAATGAAAAACTGTTTTTT
CDR3 protein: CASSPGQINEKLFF

V gene: TRBV6-5
D gene: TRBD1
J gene: TRBJ2-7
clone size: once
CDR3 DNA: TGTGCAAGCAGTTTAGGACAGGACCACTACGAGCAGTACTTC
CDR3 protein: CASSLGQDHYEQYF

V gene: TRBV27
D gene: NA
J gene: TRBJ2-2
clone size: few
CDR3 DNA: TGTGCCAGCAGTGACCAGGGGGGACGGGCCGGGGAGCTGTTTTTT
CDR3 protein: CASSDQGGRAGELFF

V gene: TRBV11-2
D gene: NA
J gene: TRBJ2-7
clone size: few
CDR3 DNA: TGTGCCAGCGGCGGCGCTACCTACGAGCAGTACTTC
CDR3 protein: CASGGATYEQYF

V gene: TRBV24-1
D gene: TRBD2
J gene: TRBJ2-3
clone size: NA
CDR3 DNA: TGTGCCACCAGTGAAACGGGACTAGCGGTACGCACAGATACGCAGTATTTT
CDR3 protein: CATSETGLAVRTDTQYF

V gene: TRBV6-1
D gene: NA
J gene: TRBJ2-1
clone size: NA
CDR3 DNA: TGTGCCAGCAGCCGCGGGTTCTCCTACAATGAGCAGTTCTTC
CDR3 protein: CASSRGFSYNEQFF

V gene: TRBV19
D gene: NA
J gene: TRBJ2-5
clone size: few
CDR3 DNA: TGTGCCAGTAGTATTTTCGGGAGTCAGACCCAGTACTTC
CDR3 protein: CASSIFGSQTQYF

V gene: TRBV27
D gene: NA
J gene: TRBJ2-7
clone size: few
CDR3 DNA: TGTGCCAGCAGTCCTTCCTTAGGGGACAAACCGGGCGAGCAGTACTTC
CDR3 protein: CASSPSLGDKPGEQYF

V gene: TRBV7-9
D gene: TRBD1
J gene: TRBJ2-1
clone size: NA
CDR3 DNA: TGTGCCAGCAGCTCCTGGGGGACAGGGGGAGACAATGAGCAGTTCTTC
CDR3 protein: CASSSWGTGGDNEQFF